This T cell receptor beta chain was sequenced during a study of cytomegalovirus exposure and HLA in healthy donors. Germline lookup yields CDR1 SGDLS and CDR2 YYNGEE. CDR3 length: 16 residues. The ends were cut back, 4 bases at V and 2 bases at J, with 19 bases in the middle. PCR used 60 Vbeta primers and 13 Jbeta primers. Data came from immunoSEQ multiplex PCR; TCRdb stores just in-frame clones and leaves some out. The data show some 110,000 clones, approximately 78% seen once. J is TRBJ2-7 and V is TRBV9, with unresolved D. Sample: PBMCs. This TCR was recovered from a woman between 40 and 55 years old in good health and CMV-seronegative. The CDR3 sequence is CASSPRPWLATYEQYF. The CDR3 DNA is TGTGCCAGCAGCCCCAGGCCATGGCTCGCTACCTACGAGCAGTACTTC.